This T cell receptor (beta chain) derives from a study of identical twins. The study, taken as a whole, reports: Memory repertoires showed no such pattern, whereas abundant cord blood beta clonotypes carried fewer insertions.

This clonotype has only a few counts. The antigen is not known. In every case, the donor was a healthy Caucasian. This CDR3 spans 16 amino acids. CDR1 KGHDR and CDR2 SFDVKD come from the germline V gene. V gave up 4 bases and J gave up 9 bases; unmatched junction bases: 8. With template switching, a universal primer site was added, and the cDNA carried unique molecular identifiers. Each CDR3 protein gets one entry after TCRdb re-called the 5' RACE reads with MiXCR. The sample lists some 630,000 distinct CDR3 sequences, 7.1% occurring once. These same data were also listed under a study on yellow fever vaccine responses in identical twins.

The sequenced sample consisted of PBMCs. The receptor was derived from a woman in her late teens or twenties in good health. The chain is built from TRBV24-1 and TRBJ2-1; 13 bases align to TRBD2. DNA for the CDR3: TGTGCCACCAGTGACTCCGGACTAGCGGGAGAGGGTGAGCAGTTCTTC. Its protein product is CATSDSGLAGEGEQFF.